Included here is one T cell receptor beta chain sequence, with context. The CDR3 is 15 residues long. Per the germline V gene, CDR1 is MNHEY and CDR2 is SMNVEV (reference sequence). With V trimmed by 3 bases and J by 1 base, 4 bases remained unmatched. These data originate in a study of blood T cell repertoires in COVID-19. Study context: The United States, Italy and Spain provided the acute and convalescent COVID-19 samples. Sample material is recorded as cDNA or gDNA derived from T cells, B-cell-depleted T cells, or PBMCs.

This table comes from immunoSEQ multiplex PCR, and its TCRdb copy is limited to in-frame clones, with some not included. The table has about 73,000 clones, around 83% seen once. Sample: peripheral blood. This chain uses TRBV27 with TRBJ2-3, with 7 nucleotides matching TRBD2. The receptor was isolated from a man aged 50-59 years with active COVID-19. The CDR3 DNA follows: TGTGCCAGCAGTTTTAGCGCGGGAGGCACAGATACGCAGTATTTT. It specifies CASSFSAGGTDTQYF.